Presented here are 15 T cell receptor beta chains from one specimen sequenced in a study of post-analysis software for immune sequencing data. General study results and limits: Among roughly 5 TRBV segments more frequent in patients than controls were TRBV5-6, TRBV5-1 and TRBV20-1.

Presence of unique molecular identifiers characterized the TCR beta cDNA libraries. TCRdb re-derived calls from the PCR reads in MiXCR, one entry per CDR3 protein. There are hundreds of thousands of distinct CDR3 sequences in the sample; approximately 57% occur only once, and under 6% lies in the top ten. The antigens for these receptors are not known. Sequences were obtained from blood. The origin of the receptors is a girl between 5 and 17 years old with multiple sclerosis.

V and J are TRBV29-1 and TRBJ2-7; 9 nucleotides match TRBD1. The germline V gene encodes CDR1 SQVTM and CDR2 ANQGSEA. The CDR3 has 17 amino acids. V trimming: 0 bases; J trimming: 3 bases; junction bases outside the gene matches: 12. In DNA form, the CDR3 reads TGCAGCGTTGAAGATTATGGAGGGACAGGGACTTTCTACGAGCAGTACTTC. It encodes CSVEDYGGTGTFYEQYF.

The rearrangement joins TRBV20-1 to TRBJ2-1; D not certain. Trimming left V 3 bases short and J 6 bases short, with 12 bases between. The CDR3 spans 13 residues. Per the germline V gene, CDR1 is DFQATT and CDR2 is SNEGSKA (reference sequence). In nucleotides, the CDR3 is TGCAGTGCTAGTAGCCTAGTTGGCAATGAGCAGTTCTTC. This codes for CSASSLVGNEQFF.

The rearrangement uses TRBV5-1 and TRBJ2-7; a possible D gene is TRBD1 (5 bases). CDR1 and CDR2 (germline): SGHRS, YFSETQ. The length of the CDR3 is 15 residues. V lost 3 bases to trimming and J lost 4 bases, with 17 bases between them. CDR3 loop: CASSYLPGGAYEQYF. The DNA for the CDR3 is TGCGCCAGCAGCTATCTCCCCGGTGGGGCTTACGAGCAGTACTTC.

This clonotype was seen a single time. The chain joins TRBV20-1 to TRBJ2-5; perhaps TRBD2 as D (7 bases). The CDR3 loop spans 15 amino acids. Trimming cost V 2 bases and J 5 bases, with 18 bases left between them. CDR1 is DFQATT and CDR2 is SNEGSKA in the germline V gene (reference sequence). CDR3 in DNA: TGCAGTGCTAGACGGAGTGGGGGGGCCTCGGAGACCCAGTACTTC. Amino acid sequence: CSARRSGGASETQYF.

This clonotype was detected only a few times. The chain links TRBV3-1 to TRBJ2-7; D not certain. The germline CDR1 and CDR2 sequences are LGHDT and YNNKEL (reference sequence). The V and J ends lost 1 base and 3 bases respectively, with 7 bases between them. The CDR3 is made up of 13 amino acids. The CDR3 reads CASSQVIDYEQYF. DNA for the CDR3: TGTGCCAGCAGCCAAGTCATAGACTACGAGCAGTACTTC.

This chain connects TRBV5-1 to TRBJ2-1, with D tentatively TRBD2 (5 bases). The J call could be wrong; TRBJ2-7 is a better fit for the DNA end. CDR3 length: 11 residues. Germline-derived CDR1 and CDR2 are SGHRS and YFSETQ. The DNA of the CDR3 is TGCGCCAGCAGCCTTGGACTCAAGCAGTACTTC. This sequence encodes CASSLGLKQYF.

The chain is built from TRBV7-3 and TRBJ2-1, with 9 bases that match TRBD1. The CDR3 runs 16 residues. Germline V gives CDR1 SGHTA, CDR2 FQGTGA. After removal of 0 bases from V and 3 bases from J, the junction contained 3 bases not matched to a gene. Here the CDR3 reads CASSLTGQGIYNEQFF. The CDR3 coding sequence is TGTGCCAGCAGCTTAACCGGACAGGGGATCTACAATGAGCAGTTCTTC. The full variable domain, its missing parts supplied by reference TRBV7-3 and TRBJ2-1, is GAGVSQTPSNKVTEKGKYVELRCDPISGHTALYWYRQSLGQGPEFLIYFQGTGAADDSGLPNDRFFAVRPEGSVSTLKIQRTERGDSAVYLCASSLTGQGIYNEQFFGPGTRLTVL.

The chain joins TRBV7-2 to TRBJ1-6; D is possibly TRBD1 (5 bases). The germline V gene has CDR1 SGHTA and CDR2 FQGNSA. Between the trimmed V and J ends, which lost 2 bases and 5 bases, there was a span of 16 bases. The CDR3 length is 17 residues. CDR3 in DNA: TGTGCCAGCAGCTTAAGACGCACAGGTGAACATAATTCACCCCTCCACTTT. This sequence encodes CASSLRRTGEHNSPLHF.

The V call is TRBV7-9, the J call TRBJ2-7; the match to TRBD1 covers 7 bases. Trimming took 6 bases from V and 2 from J; bases not matched to a gene: 10. In germline, CDR1 is SEHNR, CDR2 FQNEAQ (reference sequence). The CDR3 extends over 15 amino acids. The CDR3 bases are TGTGCCAGCAGACCCGACAGGGAGACTCCCTACGAGCAGTACTTC. It encodes CASRPDRETPYEQYF. Based on the CDR3 plus reference TRBV7-9 and TRBJ2-7, the full variable domain is DTGVSQNPRHKITKRGQNVTFRCDPISEHNRLYWYRQTLGQGPEFLTYFQNEAQLEKSRLLSDRFSAERPKGSFSTLEIQRTEQGDSAMYLCASRPDRETPYEQYFGPGTRLTVT.

This clonotype appeared a few times. This chain joins TRBV20-1 and TRBJ2-1, with TRBD2 matching over 9 bases. The CDR3 sequence is 14 residues long. Germline V gene data show CDR1 as DFQATT and CDR2 as SNEGSKA (reference sequence). V was pared by 5 bases and J by 3 bases, with 5 bases of the junction left unmatched. As DNA, the CDR3 is TGCAGTGCTGGGGGACTAGCTTTCTACAATGAGCAGTTCTTC. It codes for CSAGGLAFYNEQFF.

This clonotype came up a few times. The CDR3 protein is CASSLDLWGNEQFF. DNA of the CDR3: TGTGCCAGCAGCTTAGATTTATGGGGAAATGAGCAGTTCTTC. The chain joins TRBV7-3 to TRBJ2-1; D unclear. Trimming left V 2 bases short and J 7 bases short, with 12 bases between. The CDR3 is made up of 14 amino acids. CDR1 SGHTA and CDR2 FQGTGA come from the germline V gene.

The chain uses TRBV7-9 and TRBJ2-7; tentatively, D is TRBD1 or TRBD2 (5 bases each). Germline CDR1 SEHNR, CDR2 FQNEAQ (reference sequence). Trimming removed 0 bases from V and 5 bases from J, with 14 bases in between. The CDR3 sequence is 15 residues long. The CDR3 nucleotides read TGTGCCAGCAGCTTAGCAGGCCCAGGGAGAGACGAGCAGTACTTC. It codes for CASSLAGPGRDEQYF. Full variable domain (rest looked up from reference TRBV7-9 and TRBJ2-7): DTGVSQNPRHKITKRGQNVTFRCDPISEHNRLYWYRQTLGQGPEFLTYFQNEAQLEKSRLLSDRFSAERPKGSFSTLEIQRTEQGDSAMYLCASSLAGPGRDEQYFGPGTRLTVT.

The chain combines TRBV29-1 with TRBJ2-1, with D maybe TRBD1 (5 bases). The germline CDR1 and CDR2 sequences are SQVTM and ANQGSEA. The V end was cut by 8 bases, the J end by 2 bases, with 13 bases between. The CDR3 covers 13 residues. The DNA of the CDR3 is TGCAGCACCCCTGGACAAGCCTACAATGAGCAGTTCTTC. As protein: CSTPGQAYNEQFF.

CDR3 protein: CASSLKEGGAYYGYTF. In DNA, the CDR3 is TGTGCCAGCAGCCTGAAAGAAGGGGGGGCTTACTATGGCTACACCTTC. The rearrangement uses TRBV14 and TRBJ1-2; possibly TRBD1 for D (6 bases). The CDR3 loop spans 16 amino acids. Germline assignment: CDR1 SGHDN and CDR2 FVKESK. The ends were cut back, 4 bases at V and 3 bases at J, with 18 bases in the middle.

V gene TRBV11-2 combines with J gene TRBJ2-1, with a tentative D call TRBD1 (5 bases). The V end was cut by 1 base, the J end by 0 bases, with 10 bases between. CDR1 SGHAT and CDR2 FQNNGV come from the germline V gene. There are 16 residues in the CDR3. CDR3 DNA sequence: TGTGCCAGCAGCTTAGCCCTGGGGCACTCCTACAATGAGCAGTTCTTC. It yields the protein CASSLALGHSYNEQFF.